One TCR beta chain is described in this entry. Its cognate antigen is unknown. Naive CD4+ cells were CD45RA-selected; the remaining cells were memory. Germline V gives CDR1 GTSNPN, CDR2 SVGIG (reference sequence). Trimming removed 1 base from V and 2 bases from J, with 6 bases in between. This CDR3 comprises 13 residues. This sample is part of a study of shared clonotypes between healthy human individuals. Sequencing was performed with immunoSEQ multiplex PCR; in TCRdb, only in-frame clones are kept and a portion is missing. The sample comprises a few million clones, around nine tenths of which are singletons, and roughly 0.13% rests with the top ten. The study's findings and limits: Despite large depth, sorted-subset datasets appeared incompletely sequenced.

Sequencing was done on a sample of naive CD4+ T cells sorted from blood. As to subset: CD45RA+ positively selected. This clonotype originated in a man in his late teens or twenties in good health. The V call is TRBV30, the J call TRBJ1-3; no firm D call. As DNA, the CDR3 is TGTGCCTGGAGTGCTCCCCCTGGAAACACCATATATTTT. Amino acid sequence: CAWSAPPGNTIYF.